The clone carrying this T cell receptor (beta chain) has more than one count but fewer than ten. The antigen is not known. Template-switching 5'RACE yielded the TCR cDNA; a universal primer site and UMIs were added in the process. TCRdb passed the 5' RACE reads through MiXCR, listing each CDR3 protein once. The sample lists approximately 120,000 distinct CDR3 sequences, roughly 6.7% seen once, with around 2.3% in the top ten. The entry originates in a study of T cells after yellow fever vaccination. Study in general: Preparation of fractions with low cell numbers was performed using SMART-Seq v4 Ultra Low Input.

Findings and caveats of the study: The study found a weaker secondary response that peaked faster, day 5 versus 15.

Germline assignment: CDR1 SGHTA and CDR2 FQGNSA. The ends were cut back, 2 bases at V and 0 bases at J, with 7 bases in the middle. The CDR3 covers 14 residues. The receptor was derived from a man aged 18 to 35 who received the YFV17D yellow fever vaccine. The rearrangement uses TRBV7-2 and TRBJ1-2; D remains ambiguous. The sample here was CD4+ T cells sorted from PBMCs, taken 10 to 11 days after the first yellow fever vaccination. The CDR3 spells CASSLTVSNYGYTF. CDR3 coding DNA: TGTGCCAGCAGCTTAACAGTATCTAACTATGGCTACACCTTC.